These T cell receptor beta chains were read from a single sample in a study of response to subunit inactivated influenza vaccine. Via MiXCR, TCRdb re-called the RT-PCR reads, giving one row per CDR3 protein. The sample shows roughly 650,000 distinct CDR3 sequences, around 13% of them seen only once. Material: PBMCs from blood, obtained approximately 15 days before vaccination. These receptors were collected from a man aged 45-60 years who received an inactivated influenza vaccine. Both conserved end residues are part of each CDR3. A D gene is named only where the DNA matches it firmly. Clone size is shown for a subset of rows, as once, few, many or a class of expanded clone.

V	length	D	J	size	DNA	CDR3
TRBV28	14	NA	TRBJ2-5	NA	TGTGCCAGCAGTTCAGACATCTCCGAAGAGACCCAGTACTTC	CASSSDISEETQYF
TRBV5-1	15	NA	TRBJ2-2	many	TGCGCCAGCAGCTTCTCCCCGCAGGGGTCCGGGGAGCTGTTTTTT	CASSFSPQGSGELFF
TRBV10-3	17	TRBD1	TRBJ2-1	few	TGTGCCATCAGTGAGTCCGTTGGGACAGGGGGCTCGAATGAGCAGTTCTTC	CAISESVGTGGSNEQFF
TRBV4-3	13	NA	TRBJ2-3	few	TGCGCCAGCAGGAGCTCAGACACAGATACGCAGTATTTT	CASRSSDTDTQYF
TRBV11-2	15	TRBD2	TRBJ2-5	few	TGTGCCAGCAGCTTATACCGGGGCGGGGGAGAGACCCAGTACTTC	CASSLYRGGGETQYF
TRBV29-1	12	NA	TRBJ2-7	NA	TGCAGCGGGGGGGACAGCAGGTACGAGCAGTACTTC	CSGGDSRYEQYF
TRBV5-1	16	NA	TRBJ2-3	NA	TGCGCCAGCAGCCTCGGACGAGGGATGGCGACAGATACGCAGTATTTT	CASSLGRGMATDTQYF
TRBV18	15	NA	TRBJ2-2	many	TGTGCCAGCTCACCTGGCAGGACCAACACCGGGGAGCTGTTTTTT	CASSPGRTNTGELFF
TRBV3-1	14	TRBD2	TRBJ2-3	few	TGTGCCAGCAGCCTCGGGACTAGCGGGAATACGCAGTATTTT	CASSLGTSGNTQYF
TRBV28	13	NA	TRBJ2-5	NA	TGTGCCGGAAATAGGGTCAGGGGCGGGACCCAGTACTTC	CAGNRVRGGTQYF
TRBV9	15	NA	TRBJ2-1	few	TGTGCCAGCAGCGCCTTTAGCAACTCCTACAATGAGCAGTTCTTC	CASSAFSNSYNEQFF
TRBV12-3/TRBV12-4	15	TRBD2	TRBJ2-2	few	TGTGCCAGCAGCATAGCGGGGGGCCTGACCGGGGAGCTGTTTTTT	CASSIAGGLTGELFF
TRBV29-1	14	NA	TRBJ2-2	few	TGCAGCGTTAAGCCGGGACTCTACACCGGGGAGCTGTTTTTT	CSVKPGLYTGELFF
TRBV5-5	14	NA	TRBJ2-1	NA	TGTGCCAGCAGCTTGGAGTCCGTAGCGTCCGAGCAGTTCTTC	CASSLESVASEQFF
TRBV3-1	13	NA	TRBJ1-2	NA	TGTGCCAGCAGCCCAGGGCGACAAGTTGGCTACACCTTC	CASSPGRQVGYTF
TRBV12-3/TRBV12-4	14	NA	TRBJ1-3	NA	TGTGCCAGCACTCTAGGGGCTACTGGAAACACCATATATTTT	CASTLGATGNTIYF
TRBV28	14	TRBD2	TRBJ2-3	many	TGTGCCAGCAGTCTAGCGGGAGCTCCAGATACGCAGTATTTT	CASSLAGAPDTQYF
TRBV6-5	13	NA	TRBJ2-2	NA	TGTGCCAGCAGTTGGCTAGCCTCCGGGGAGCTGTTTTTT	CASSWLASGELFF
TRBV20-1	13	NA	TRBJ2-7	NA	TGCAGTGCTGGAAGGACAGCGCCCTACGAGCAGTACTTC	CSAGRTAPYEQYF
TRBV20-1	12	NA	TRBJ1-2	NA	TGCAGTGGCAGGACAGCAGCGGAAGGCTACACCTTC	CSGRTAAEGYTF
TRBV4-1	16	NA	TRBJ2-1	few	TGCGCCAGCAGCCAAGGGCCGAAAAAGGCGTACAATGAGCAGTTCTTC	CASSQGPKKAYNEQFF
TRBV2	13	NA	TRBJ2-5	NA	TGTGCCAGCAGTTACAGGGTGGCGGAGACCCAGTACTTC	CASSYRVAETQYF
TRBV5-1	13	NA	TRBJ2-7	many	TGCGCCAGCAGCTTGGAGACTAACTACGAGCAGTACTTC	CASSLETNYEQYF
TRBV30	14	TRBD2	TRBJ2-2	NA	TGTGCCTGGAGAAGGCTAGCGGTGTCCGGGGAGCTGTTTTTT	CAWRRLAVSGELFF
TRBV10-3	16	TRBD2	TRBJ2-3	few	TGTGCCATCAGTGCTACTAGCGGGTCTAGCACAGATACGCAGTATTTT	CAISATSGSSTDTQYF
TRBV18	15	NA	TRBJ2-5	NA	TGTGCCAGCTCCCAAAGGGGACGGAACCAAGAGACCCAGTACTTC	CASSQRGRNQETQYF
TRBV5-1	18	TRBD2	TRBJ2-7	NA	TGCGCCAGCAGCTTGGCCTCTTCTAGGACTAGCGCTACCTACGAGCAGTACTTC	CASSLASSRTSATYEQYF
TRBV4-3	15	NA	TRBJ2-7	NA	TGCGCCAGCAGCCAAGGTCCGGGACCTTTCGGCGAGCAGTACTTC	CASSQGPGPFGEQYF
TRBV4-1	17	TRBD1	TRBJ2-3	NA	TGCGCCAGCAGCCAAGATTTCGAGGGGGCGACGACAGATACGCAGTATTTT	CASSQDFEGATTDTQYF
TRBV20-1	13	NA	TRBJ2-2	many	TGCAGTGCTAGGGGACATAACACCGGGGAGCTGTTTTTT	CSARGHNTGELFF
TRBV7-2	16	NA	TRBJ2-3	few	TGTGCCAGCAGCTTATTTAGCGGAGCTAGCAGGGATACGCAGTATTTT	CASSLFSGASRDTQYF
TRBV3-1	18	TRBD2	TRBJ2-1	NA	TGTGCCAGCAGCCCCCAGATCCTTACTAGCGGGAGGGGCAATGAGCAGTTCTTC	CASSPQILTSGRGNEQFF
TRBV29-1	14	NA	TRBJ2-2	NA	TGCAGCGTTGAGTGGCAGCGTAACACCGGGGAGCTGTTTTTT	CSVEWQRNTGELFF
TRBV27	15	NA	TRBJ1-5	few	TGTGCCAGCAGCACGGGGGGAAGAAGCAATCAGCCCCAGCATTTT	CASSTGGRSNQPQHF
TRBV5-1	15	NA	TRBJ2-7	NA	TGCGCCAGCAGCCAGTTTTCCGACGGCAGCGGCGAGCAGTACTTC	CASSQFSDGSGEQYF
TRBV7-9	13	NA	TRBJ2-7	few	TGTGCCAGCAGCCTACAGGAGTACTACGAGCAGTACTTC	CASSLQEYYEQYF
TRBV11-2	12	TRBD1	TRBJ1-1	NA	TGTGCCAGCAGCCTGGTGGGACAGGAAGCTTTCTTT	CASSLVGQEAFF
TRBV20-1	16	TRBD2	TRBJ2-3	few	TGCAGTGCACCACGGCCCACTAGCGGGAGCACAGATACGCAGTATTTT	CSAPRPTSGSTDTQYF
TRBV2	15	NA	TRBJ2-7	few	TGTGCCAGCAGTGAGGCCAGGGGTCCTTCCTACGAGCAGTACTTC	CASSEARGPSYEQYF
TRBV10-3	12	NA	TRBJ2-7	NA	TGTGCCATCAGTGAGGTCGGGTACGAGCAGTACTTC	CAISEVGYEQYF
TRBV7-8	12	NA	TRBJ2-1	few	TGTGCCAGCAGCTTAGCGCACAATGAGCAGTTCTTC	CASSLAHNEQFF
TRBV29-1	15	NA	TRBJ2-1	few	TGCAGCGTTGATTGGGGCCTAGCGTCCTACAATGAGCAGTTCTTC	CSVDWGLASYNEQFF
TRBV12-3/TRBV12-4	15	TRBD2	TRBJ2-1	few	TGTGCCAGCAGTTCCGGACTAGCGGGAGGGCCAAGGCAGTTCTTC	CASSSGLAGGPRQFF
TRBV4-3	16	TRBD2	TRBJ2-1	NA	TGCGCCAGCAGCGAATCTTGGACTAGCGGGAGCCGGGAGCAGTTCTTC	CASSESWTSGSREQFF
TRBV5-1	14	NA	TRBJ2-7	NA	TGCGCCAGCAGCCCGAGGACGGATACCTACGAGCAGTACTTC	CASSPRTDTYEQYF
TRBV18	16	NA	TRBJ2-1	few	TGTGCCAGCTCACCCCGAGGGGGGCAATTAGGCAATGAGCAGTTCTTC	CASSPRGGQLGNEQFF
TRBV7-9	14	NA	TRBJ2-5	many	TGTGCCAGCAACACCGGGCAGGGTTCGGAGACCCAGTACTTC	CASNTGQGSETQYF
TRBV30	14	NA	TRBJ2-2	few	TGTGCCTGGAGTAGGCCAGGGAACACCGGGGAGCTGTTTTTT	CAWSRPGNTGELFF
TRBV27	13	NA	TRBJ2-7	NA	TGTGCCAGCAGTCCGGGAATCGGCTACGAGCAGTACTTC	CASSPGIGYEQYF
TRBV6-5	14	NA	TRBJ1-6	NA	TGTGCCAGCAGTTCAGTACGACATAATTCACCCCTCCACTTT	CASSSVRHNSPLHF
TRBV6-1	13	NA	TRBJ1-1	few	TGTGCCAGCAGAAAAGCGGGGGGACTTGAAGCTTTCTTT	CASRKAGGLEAFF
TRBV7-2	14	NA	TRBJ1-2	many	TGTGCCAGCAGTCGAGGGGGTTTTAAAGGGGGCTACACCTTC	CASSRGGFKGGYTF
TRBV29-1	14	TRBD1	TRBJ2-1	few	TGCAGCGTCGGACAGGGGCAGTCCTACAATGAGCAGTTCTTC	CSVGQGQSYNEQFF
TRBV4-2	16	NA	TRBJ2-7	many	TGTGCCAGCAGCCAAGAGAGGACGGCGGCGAGCTACGAGCAGTACTTC	CASSQERTAASYEQYF
TRBV7-9	15	NA	TRBJ1-4	NA	TGTGCCAGCAGCTCCAGGGATACAACTAATGAAAAACTGTTTTTT	CASSSRDTTNEKLFF
TRBV4-1	17	NA	TRBJ1-2	few	TGCGCCAGCAGCCAAGGTGCGACACCCGGGACGGGCTATGGCTACACCTTC	CASSQGATPGTGYGYTF